This TCR beta chain was identified during a study of blood T cell repertoires in COVID-19. Overall study: Sites in the United States, Italy and Spain provided acute and convalescent COVID-19 samples. The cDNA or gDNA used as material had been derived from T cells, B-cell-depleted T cells, or PBMCs.

This clone was found many times. The CDR3 runs to 13 residues. Germline V CDR1 and CDR2: MNHEY, SVGEGT. Between the trimmed V and J ends, which lost 4 bases and 3 bases, there was a span of 10 bases. Original data processing: Estimation of nucleated cell counts was performed using reference gene primer amplification. Profiled with immunoSEQ multiplex PCR; TCRdb holds only in-frame clones, not every one. V and J calls and clone size follow that table, whereas D and trimming were derived from the DNA. Of more than 200,000 clones in the sample, roughly 90% are singletons; the top ten hold approximately 2.6%.

The source of this sequence is a woman aged 55 to 70 with acute or convalescent COVID-19. V usage is TRBV6-2 or TRBV6-3 and J usage is TRBJ2-7, with D possibly matching TRBD1 (5 bases). Sequenced material: peripheral blood. CDR3 protein: CASSWQGLYEQYF. The CDR3 DNA follows: TGTGCCAGCAGTTGGCAGGGTCTCTACGAGCAGTACTTC.